This T cell receptor (beta chain) was identified during a study of breast tumors, draining lymph nodes, adjacent tissues. Study-wide findings and caveats: Tumor and nontumor repertoires were significantly more similar in luminal-like than in basal-like breast cancer.

This clonotype was detected many times. What it binds is unknown. The CDR3 covers 15 residues. Deletions cut 1 base from V and 6 bases from J, with 13 bases between. Germline V gene data show CDR1 as SGHRS and CDR2 as YFSETQ. MiXCR, applied by TCRdb to the multiplex PCR reads, yields one record per CDR3 protein. Here the sample spans 150,000 to 200,000 distinct CDR3 sequences, roughly 35% being singletons. Samples came from axillary lymph nodes draining the breast cancer. The TCR sequence derives from a female donor with breast cancer. Some clones in this sample may be carry-over from other donors' samples. The J gene is TRBJ2-2, the V gene TRBV5-1; the D gene could be TRBD1 or TRBD2 (5 bases each). Input material: axillary lymph node tissue. The CDR3 region is CASSLLGDQAGELFF. As DNA, the CDR3 is TGCGCCAGCAGCTTGTTGGGGGATCAGGCCGGGGAGCTGTTTTTT.